Below, 3 T cell receptor beta chains from the same sample are listed, as sequenced in a study of blood T cell repertoires in COVID-19. Sequenced by immunoSEQ multiplex PCR; TCRdb stores in-frame clones only, minus some. The repertoire holds tens of thousands of clones, with around 83% as singletons. Sequencing input: peripheral blood. These receptors were collected from a man between 45 and 60 years old with acute or convalescent COVID-19.

The chain has TRBV19 and TRBJ2-1, with D uncertain. Trimming shortened V by 6 bases and J by 6 bases, and 12 bases separated the two germline ends. The CDR3 is 13 amino acids. CDR1 and CDR2 (germline): LNHDA, SQIVND (reference sequence). CDR3 bases: TGTGCCAGTAGACTTGGAGAAGTCAATGAGCAGTTCTTC. As protein: CASRLGEVNEQFF.

The chain couples TRBV19 to TRBJ2-6; D may be TRBD1 (5 bases). This CDR3 has 15 amino acids. In germline, CDR1 is LNHDA, CDR2 SQIVND (reference sequence). The V end was cut by 7 bases, the J end by 0 bases, with 10 bases between. The CDR3 nucleotides read TGTGCCAGTATGGGGCTTAGCTCTGGGGCCAACGTCCTGACTTTC. This gives the protein CASMGLSSGANVLTF.

The V gene is TRBV6-5, the J gene TRBJ2-7; D unresolved. Germline assignment: CDR1 MNHEY and CDR2 SVGAGI. CDR3 length equals 11 residues. With 7 bases removed from V and 2 bases from J, the gap between germline ends came to 6 bases. DNA of the CDR3: TGTGCCAGCACCATAGCCTACGAGCAGTACTTC. This translates into CASTIAYEQYF.